These 16 T cell receptor beta chains came from one sample sequenced in a study of OX40 agonist ivuxolimab in advanced cancers. Only in-frame clones appear in the TCRdb table, and some are missing; sequencing was by immunoSEQ multiplex PCR. Of approximately 44,000 clones listed, 85% to 95% were seen once; the top ten hold approximately 14%. Sample: CD4+ or CD8+ T cells sorted from blood, taken in a trial of the OX40 agonist ivuxolimab. These TCRs come from an adult with an advanced solid tumor such as melanoma, head and neck, liver or kidney cancer.

V is TRBV25-1 and J is TRBJ1-1; 7 bases line up with TRBD1. Germline-derived CDR1 and CDR2 are MGHDK and SYGVNS. This CDR3 is built from 14 residues. The ends lost 6 bases at V and 0 bases at J; junction bases unmatched: 4. The CDR3 protein is CASRPGGMNTEAFF. DNA of the CDR3: TGTGCCAGCAGACCAGGGGGGATGAACACTGAAGCTTTCTTT.

The chain combines TRBV4-3 with TRBJ2-7; TRBD2 aligns across 9 bases. Looked up from germline, CDR1 is LGHNA and CDR2 is YSLEER. CDR3 length: 15 residues. The ends lost 3 bases at V and 1 base at J; junction bases unmatched: 4. The CDR3 region is CASSQRLAASYEQYF. CDR3 nucleotide sequence: TGCGCCAGCAGCCAGAGACTAGCGGCTTCCTACGAGCAGTACTTC.

The chain has TRBV4-1 and TRBJ2-1; D perhaps matches TRBD2 (6 bases). Trimming left V 1 base short and J 0 bases short, with 19 bases between. The germline V gene has CDR1 MGHRA and CDR2 YSYEKL. The length of the CDR3 is 19 residues. The CDR3, as DNA: TGCGCCAGCAGCCAAGGGGAGGACCCTAGCGAGAGCTCCTACAATGAGCAGTTCTTC. Translating gives CASSQGEDPSESSYNEQFF.

The V gene is TRBV29-1, the J gene TRBJ1-2; the match to TRBD1 covers 7 bases. The germline V gene has CDR1 SQVTM and CDR2 ANQGSEA. The trim removed 7 bases at V and 4 bases at J, leaving 3 bases unmatched. The CDR3 totals 11 residues. CDR3: CSAGDSYGYTF. In DNA, the CDR3 is TGCAGCGCCGGGGACAGCTATGGCTACACCTTC.

This clone came up a few times. This chain links TRBV19 with TRBJ2-2; 7 nucleotides agree with TRBD2. This CDR3 region has 15 residues. Germline V CDR1 and CDR2: LNHDA, SQIVND (reference sequence). The V and J ends lost 5 bases and 4 bases, in that order; junction bases with no gene match: 7. CDR3 sequence reads: CASSWAGVGTGELFF. The DNA of the CDR3 is TGTGCCAGTAGTTGGGCGGGAGTTGGCACCGGGGAGCTGTTTTTT.

The genes are TRBV5-1 and TRBJ2-7; 7 nucleotides agree with TRBD2. This CDR3 contains 15 residues. V trimming: 3 bases; J trimming: 4 bases; junction bases outside the gene matches: 10. Germline-derived CDR1 and CDR2 are SGHRS and YFSETQ. CDR3 residues: CASSSWGGAAYEQYF. Here the CDR3 DNA reads TGCGCCAGCAGCTCCTGGGGGGGAGCGGCGTACGAGCAGTACTTC.

The chain couples TRBV9 to TRBJ2-1, with D maybe TRBD2 (6 bases). The CDR3 runs 15 residues. With 3 bases removed from V and 0 bases from J, the gap between germline ends came to 10 bases. The germline V gene encodes CDR1 SGDLS and CDR2 YYNGEE. As DNA, the CDR3 is TGTGCCAGCAGCGGTAGCGGTTCCTCCTACAATGAGCAGTTCTTC. Residues: CASSGSGSSYNEQFF.

The chain links TRBV7-3 to TRBJ2-1; 7 nucleotides line up with TRBD1. Trimming cost V 2 bases and J 4 bases; bases outside gene matches: 8. In germline, CDR1 is SGHTA, CDR2 FQGTGA. The CDR3 contains 16 residues. CDR3 DNA: TGTGCCAGCAGCTTATCGTCGGGACAGCTATACAATGAGCAGTTCTTC. Its translation: CASSLSSGQLYNEQFF.

The chain couples TRBV6-1 to TRBJ2-4; 8 nucleotides agree with TRBD1. The CDR3 runs 14 residues. Germline V gives CDR1 MNHNS, CDR2 SASEGT. The junction had 4 bases not matched to a gene; V was cut back by 7 bases and J by 2 bases. The DNA for the CDR3 is TGTGCCAGCAACCAGGGGGCGACCAAAAACATTCAGTACTTC. Translation gives CASNQGATKNIQYF.

The genes are TRBV6-1 and TRBJ2-7; D may match TRBD1 or TRBD2 (5 bases each). V was shortened by 1 base and J by 4 bases, with 17 bases between the two germline ends. This CDR3 is built from 16 residues. Germline values: CDR1 MNHNS, CDR2 SASEGT. The CDR3 region is CASSEGASGTGYEQYF. In nucleotides, the CDR3 is TGTGCCAGCAGTGAAGGGGCCTCGGGGACCGGGTACGAGCAGTACTTC.

This clone was seen just once. The chain links TRBV7-9 to TRBJ2-7, with 8 bases fitting TRBD2. The CDR3 extends over 16 amino acids. V trimming: 5 bases; J trimming: 3 bases; junction bases outside the gene matches: 12. Germline assignment: CDR1 SEHNR and CDR2 FQNEAQ (reference sequence). The CDR3 reads CASSPYDTGTSYEQYF. CDR3 DNA: TGTGCCAGCAGCCCCTATGATACCGGGACTAGCTACGAGCAGTACTTC.

The chain carries TRBV11-3 and TRBJ2-5, with D perhaps TRBD1 (6 bases). The J call may be wrong; the DNA end is better matched by TRBJ2-7. Per germline, CDR1 SGHNT and CDR2 YENEEA. CDR3 size: 14 residues. CDR3 bases: TGTGCCAGCAGCCCAAGAGGGGCAGGGGACGAGCAGTACTTC. This encodes CASSPRGAGDEQYF.

This clone was picked up a small number of times. This same CDR3 is encoded by further DNA sequences in the sample. Here the CDR3 DNA reads TGTGCCAGCAGCTCGGGACAGCGACCCTACGAGCAGTACTTC. Translating it yields CASSSGQRPYEQYF. The chain couples TRBV7-9 to TRBJ2-7, with TRBD1 matching over 7 bases. The germline CDR1 and CDR2 sequences are SEHNR and FQNEAQ (reference sequence). V lost 4 bases to trimming and J lost 2 bases; unmatched junction nucleotides: 5. The length of the CDR3 is 14 residues.

The chain joins TRBV7-6 to TRBJ1-5, with D unclear. With 0 bases removed from V and 7 bases from J, the gap between germline ends came to 7 bases. CDR1 is SGHVS, CDR2 FNYEAQ, per germline. The CDR3 is made up of 13 amino acids. CDR3 DNA sequence: TGTGCCAGCAGCTTAGCAATCGGCCAGCCCCAGCATTTT. Translating gives CASSLAIGQPQHF.

This chain links TRBV9 with TRBJ2-1; maybe TRBD2 (5 bases). Germline CDR1 and CDR2: SGDLS and YYNGEE. The CDR3 totals 14 residues. Trimming took off 0 bases at V and 9 bases at J, with 13 bases between the two ends. The CDR3 DNA sequence: TGTGCCAGCAGCGTAGCTAATCGGGAAATTGAGCAGTTCTTC. Its protein product is CASSVANREIEQFF.

The CDR3 sequence: CASSAGGFGEQFF. The CDR3 DNA reads as TGTGCCAGCAGCGCAGGGGGTTTTGGGGAGCAGTTCTTC. The genes are TRBV9 and TRBJ2-1, with 7 bases identical to TRBD1. In germline, CDR1 is SGDLS, CDR2 YYNGEE. This CDR3 contains 13 residues. V trimming: 3 bases; J trimming: 10 bases; junction bases outside the gene matches: 7.